This passage covers 30 T cell receptor beta chains from one sample sequenced in a study of blood T cell repertoires in COVID-19. TCRdb's table, derived via immunoSEQ multiplex PCR, lists solely in-frame clones and lacks some. The table has more than 300,000 clones, around 90% seen once. The sample consisted of PBMCs or T cells enriched from blood (not recorded which). These receptor sequences come from a young woman who had recovered from COVID-19.

The chain recombines TRBV9 with TRBJ1-6; D unclear. The CDR3 loop spans 15 amino acids. CDR1 is SGDLS and CDR2 is YYNGEE in the germline V gene. V was cut by 2 bases and J by 5 bases, with 11 bases left in between. CDR3 nucleotides: TGTGCCAGCAGCGTGCTGGCAGATAATAATTCACCCCTCCACTTT. Its translation: CASSVLADNNSPLHF.

A single count supports this clone. The chain has TRBV9 and TRBJ1-2; maybe TRBD1 (6 bases). The CDR3 has 14 residues. Germline V gene data show CDR1 as SGDLS and CDR2 as YYNGEE. Trimming cost V 7 bases and J 0 bases, with 13 bases left between them. This CDR3 is CASQPGQSNYGYTF. The CDR3, as DNA: TGTGCCAGCCAACCCGGACAGTCTAACTATGGCTACACCTTC.

The rearrangement joins TRBV28 to TRBJ2-7; TRBD2 might be the D (6 bases). Germline CDR1 is MDHEN and CDR2 is SYDVKM. V dropped 7 bases and J dropped 2 bases, with 18 bases sitting between them. The CDR3 totals 15 residues. The CDR3 DNA reads as TGTGCCAGCAACCCCATCAGGGAGGTCGCCTACGAGCAGTACTTC. It translates to CASNPIREVAYEQYF.

The chain combines TRBV30 with TRBJ1-1, with D uncertain. CDR1 and CDR2 from the germline V gene are GTSNPN and SVGIG (reference sequence). Trimming removed 2 bases from V and 0 bases from J, with 13 bases in between. CDR3 length equals 15 residues. This CDR3 reads CAWSFSTHMNTEAFF. Written as DNA, the CDR3 is TGTGCCTGGAGTTTTAGCACACACATGAACACTGAAGCTTTCTTT.

This rearrangement joins TRBV19 to TRBJ1-1, with 9 positions matching TRBD1. Germline CDR1 and CDR2: LNHDA and SQIVND (reference sequence). The length of the CDR3 is 17 residues. V was pared by 5 bases and J by 7 bases, with 17 bases of the junction left unmatched. The CDR3 DNA follows: TGTGCCAGTAGTCCCCACCGGGACAGGGCCAGAACAGGTGAAGCTTTCTTT. This codes for CASSPHRDRARTGEAFF.

The V call is TRBV2, the J call TRBJ1-1; D might be TRBD1 (5 bases). The CDR3 is 12 residues long. CDR1 and CDR2 from the germline V gene are SNHLY and FYNNEI. Trimming removed 10 bases at V and 0 bases at J, with 9 bases between. CDR3 in DNA: TGTGCCAACGGCAGGGTGAACACTGAAGCTTTCTTT. As protein: CANGRVNTEAFF.

The CDR3 here is CATAGGTDTQYF. The DNA for the CDR3 is TGTGCCACGGCGGGCGGCACAGATACGCAGTATTTT. The V gene is TRBV24-1, the J gene TRBJ2-3; the D gene is possibly TRBD2 (5 bases). The CDR3 has 12 residues. CDR1 is KGHDR and CDR2 is SFDVKD in the germline V gene. The V and J ends lost 10 bases and 1 base respectively, with 8 bases between them.

The CDR3 sequence: CASAGTGVNQPQHF. The CDR3 DNA reads TGTGCTTCGGCCGGGACAGGGGTCAATCAGCCCCAGCATTTT. V and J are TRBV27 and TRBJ1-5; 10 nucleotides match TRBD1. Germline V lookup: CDR1 MNHEY, CDR2 SMNVEV (reference sequence). The CDR3 consists of 14 residues.

The chain employs TRBV27 and TRBJ2-1; D may be TRBD2 (5 bases). V lost 6 bases and J lost 3, with 18 bases in between. The germline V gene has CDR1 MNHEY and CDR2 SMNVEV (reference sequence). CDR3 size: 16 residues. CDR3 in amino acids: CASSQRGLLGYNEQFF. DNA for the CDR3: TGTGCCAGCAGCCAAAGAGGGCTCCTTGGCTACAATGAGCAGTTCTTC.

The chain couples TRBV4-1 to TRBJ1-3; TRBD1 aligns across 9 bases. CDR3 size: 15 residues. The germline CDR1 and CDR2 sequences are MGHRA and YSYEKL. V shed 4 bases and J 1 base; nucleotides not matched to a gene: 2. The CDR3 here is CASSPQGASGNTIYF. In DNA, the CDR3 is TGCGCCAGCAGCCCACAGGGGGCTTCTGGAAACACCATATATTTT.

J is TRBJ2-1 and V is TRBV30, with D perhaps TRBD1 (6 bases). The CDR3 has 16 residues. Trimming took 2 bases from V and 4 from J, leaving 18 bases between them. The V gene's germline CDR1 is GTSNPN and CDR2 SVGIG (reference sequence). The CDR3 DNA follows: TGTGCCTGGAGTACGACGATCGAGCAGGGGTACAATGAGCAGTTCTTC. Amino acid sequence: CAWSTTIEQGYNEQFF.

The chain combines TRBV30 with TRBJ1-4, with D possibly being TRBD1 (6 bases). The V end was cut by 4 bases, the J end by 8 bases, with 20 bases between. In germline, CDR1 is GTSNPN, CDR2 SVGIG (reference sequence). CDR3 length equals 15 residues. In nucleotides, the CDR3 is TGTGCCTGGAAGTCACACGAGGAAGGACAGGAAAAACTGTTTTTT. Translation gives CAWKSHEEGQEKLFF.

The sample holds one count of this clone. The rearrangement joins TRBV5-4 to TRBJ2-1; 8 nucleotides align to TRBD2. The CDR3 spans 15 residues. After removal of 2 bases from V and 2 bases from J, the junction contained 3 bases not matched to a gene. Per the germline V gene, CDR1 is SGHNT and CDR2 is YYREEE (reference sequence). The CDR3 sequence: CASSFPGGAYNEQFF. The CDR3 DNA follows: TGTGCCAGCAGCTTTCCCGGGGGGGCCTACAATGAGCAGTTCTTC.

The chain is built from TRBV5-6 and TRBJ2-7; weak D call: TRBD1 (6 bases). The CDR3 has 13 amino acids. V was trimmed by 1 base and J by 2 bases, leaving 7 bases between them. Looked up from germline, CDR1 is SGHDT and CDR2 is YYEEEE. CDR3 DNA sequence: TGTGCCAGCAGCTTGAGGACAGCCTACGAGCAGTACTTC. Translated: CASSLRTAYEQYF. Full variable domain (missing parts from reference TRBV5-6 and TRBJ2-7): DAGVTQSPTHLIKTRGQQVTLRCSPKSGHDTVSWYQQALGQGPQFIFQYYEEEERQRGNFPDRFSGHQFPNYSSELNVNALLLGDSALYLCASSLRTAYEQYFGPGTRLTVT.

Worth noting for this clone: The junction departs from germline at one end; a sequencing error may be responsible. V is TRBV10-3 and J is TRBJ1-1; 9 nucleotides agree with TRBD1. The CDR3 is made up of 17 amino acids. CDR1 is ENHRY, CDR2 SYGVKD, per germline. The CDR3 region has the DNA TGTGCCATCAGGAGTCTAGGACAGGGGACATTGGACACTAAAGCTTTCTTT. Translated: CAIRSLGQGTLDTKAFF.

J is TRBJ1-1 and V is TRBV12-2; the table names TRBD1, a call not compared with the DNA. TRBV12-2 is classified as a pseudogene. This CDR3 is 16 amino acids long. CDR3 in amino acids: CASRLGGQGKNTEAFF. The CDR3 bases are TGTGCAAGTCGCTTAGGTGGACAAGGGAAGAACACTGAAGCTTTCTTT.

Only a few counts were recorded for this clone. The chain is built from TRBV5-1 and TRBJ2-7; weak D call: TRBD2 (6 bases). Germline V gene lookup returns CDR1 SGHRS and CDR2 YFSETQ. The V end lost 4 bases, the J end lost 7 bases, and 15 bases lay between the germline ends. CDR3 length: 13 residues. The chain's CDR3 is CASSPGRGGEQYF. In DNA form, the CDR3 reads TGCGCCAGCAGCCCGGGACGGGGAGGAGAGCAGTACTTC.

This rearrangement joins TRBV28 to TRBJ2-2, with D possibly matching TRBD2 (7 bases). Trimming stripped 6 bases from V and 7 bases from J, with 21 bases between. Germline-derived CDR1 and CDR2 are MDHEN and SYDVKM. The CDR3 length is 16 residues. CDR3 residues: CASSIIGAGAIGELFF. In DNA form, the CDR3 reads TGTGCCAGCAGCATCATTGGCGCGGGGGCGATCGGGGAGCTGTTTTTT.

This clone was found once. The chain combines TRBV6-2 or TRBV6-3 with TRBJ1-6; 7 bases are a match to TRBD1. The junction had 7 bases not matched to a gene; V was cut back by 6 bases and J by 5 bases. The CDR3 is 15 residues long. CDR1 is MNHEY, CDR2 SVGEGT, per germline. In DNA form, the CDR3 reads TGTGCCAGCAGCCCCATCGACAGGGATAATTCACCCCTCCACTTT. Encoded protein: CASSPIDRDNSPLHF.

This chain connects TRBV7-9 to TRBJ2-5; the D gene is possibly TRBD1 (7 bases). Trimming pared 6 bases from V and 4 bases from J, leaving 27 bases between. The CDR3 spans 18 residues. Germline V lookup: CDR1 SEHNR, CDR2 FQNEAQ (reference sequence). The CDR3 is CASSIRGSLRRGRETQYF. DNA for the CDR3: TGTGCCAGCAGTATCAGGGGGTCGCTGAGACGGGGGCGAGAGACCCAGTACTTC.

The genes are TRBV6-5 and TRBJ2-7; D unresolved. The V and J ends lost 0 bases and 6 bases respectively, with 12 bases between them. CDR1 is MNHEY and CDR2 is SVGAGI in the germline V gene. The CDR3 sequence is 14 residues long. CDR3 sequence (DNA): TGTGCCAGCAGTTACTCCACAAACCCCTCCGAGCAGTACTTC. Encoded protein: CASSYSTNPSEQYF.

This chain links TRBV27 with TRBJ2-6; TRBD1 matches 8 bases. The V gene's germline CDR1 is MNHEY and CDR2 SMNVEV (reference sequence). The CDR3 consists of 18 residues. V shed 3 bases, J shed 1 base, and the junction held 8 bases outside the gene matches. The CDR3 nucleotides are TGTGCCAGCAGTTTCCTCCCCGGGACAGGATCTGGGGCCAACGTCCTGACTTTC. Its protein product is CASSFLPGTGSGANVLTF.

This clone was observed a few times. V gene TRBV4-3 combines with J gene TRBJ1-1, with 9 bases matching TRBD1. This CDR3 has 21 residues. J lost 4 bases, V lost 0 bases, and 21 bases had no gene match. Germline V gene sequence: CDR1 LGHNA, CDR2 YSLEER. The CDR3, as DNA: TGCGCCAGCAGCCAAGATTCTGGGGTCGGGACAGGGTACCCAGTAGGCACTGAAGCTTTCTTT. Translated, it gives CASSQDSGVGTGYPVGTEAFF.

This clone has only a few counts. The chain recombines TRBV2 with TRBJ2-7; no clear D. Germline loops: CDR1 SNHLY, CDR2 FYNNEI. This CDR3 spans 14 amino acids. Trimming removed 4 bases from V and 0 bases from J, with 10 bases in between. CDR3 residues: CASSVEKTSYEQYF. The CDR3 DNA is TGTGCCAGCAGTGTTGAGAAAACCTCCTACGAGCAGTACTTC.

A note on this clone: A junction end diverges from the germline sequence, so it may reflect a read error. This chain joins TRBV12-3 or TRBV12-4 and TRBJ1-4; D not certain. The CDR3 runs 12 residues. In DNA, the CDR3 is TGTGCCAGCAGTTTGGACGGAGGAACCTGTTATTTT. This gives the protein CASSLDGGTCYF.

In its sample, this clone was seen once. The chain combines TRBV19 with TRBJ2-5; TRBD2 matches 8 bases. CDR1 is LNHDA, CDR2 SQIVND, per germline (reference sequence). The V gene end was trimmed by 5 bases and the J gene end by 1 base; junction bases not matched to a gene: 12. The CDR3 sequence is 17 residues long. The CDR3 reads CASSVGVSGGLQETQYF. CDR3 nucleotide sequence: TGTGCCAGTAGTGTCGGCGTCAGCGGGGGTCTCCAAGAGACCCAGTACTTC.

The chain links TRBV19 to TRBJ1-5, with D unresolved. CDR1 is LNHDA and CDR2 is SQIVND in the germline V gene (reference sequence). V lost 6 bases and J lost 5, with 8 bases in between. The CDR3 is made up of 12 amino acids. The DNA for the CDR3 is TGTGCCAGTAGAACAGCCGATCAGCCCCAGCATTTT. It is translated as CASRTADQPQHF.

CDR3 region: CASSEWGGTGHYGYTF. CDR3 DNA: TGCGCCAGCAGCGAGTGGGGAGGGACAGGGCACTATGGCTACACCTTC. The rearrangement links TRBV5-1 to TRBJ1-2; 9 bases align to TRBD1. The CDR3 length is 16 residues. The junction had 10 bases not matched to a gene; V was cut back by 4 bases and J by 3 bases. Germline CDR1 SGHRS, CDR2 YFSETQ.

The chain recombines TRBV4-1 with TRBJ1-1, with D possibly being TRBD1 (5 bases). Germline CDR1 reads MGHRA; CDR2 reads YSYEKL. V was pared by 4 bases and J by 4 bases, with 13 bases between. The CDR3 length is 14 residues. CDR3 protein: CASSPGGMSTEAFF. The CDR3 region has the DNA TGCGCCAGCAGCCCCGGGGGGATGAGCACTGAAGCTTTCTTT.

The chain uses TRBV9 and TRBJ2-1, with D perhaps TRBD2 (5 bases). The CDR3 has 13 amino acids. V was shortened by 0 bases and J by 7 bases, with 8 bases between the two germline ends. Germline lookup yields CDR1 SGDLS and CDR2 YYNGEE. CDR3 DNA sequence: TGTGCCAGCAGCGTAGGGCAGCGGAATGAGCAGTTCTTC. It codes for CASSVGQRNEQFF.